One and the same sample provided the 17 T cell receptor beta chains below, sequenced in a study of blood T cell repertoires in COVID-19 (dated by TCRdb to 2019 to 2021). The library was produced with the immunoSEQ multiplex PCR assay. This immuneACCESS table, as held by TCRdb, lists in-frame sequences with V and J called but not all clones. Of the missing ones, under half trace to an unresolved V gene in checked studies; the others have no known cause. The sample table contains under 350,000 clones; only one count was recorded for under 90% of them. The ten largest make up about 4% of the sample. The sequenced sample consisted of PBMCs or T cells enriched from blood (not recorded which). The source of these receptors is a young man who had recovered from COVID-19.

The genes are TRBV30 and TRBJ1-3; 8 bases align to TRBD1. The CDR3 extends over 15 amino acids. Germline assignment: CDR1 GTSNPN and CDR2 SVGIG (reference sequence). After removal of 2 bases from V and 1 base from J, the junction contained 4 bases not matched to a gene. CDR3 in amino acids: CAWSRTGSSGNTIYF. The CDR3 coding sequence is TGTGCCTGGAGTCGGACAGGGTCTTCTGGAAACACCATATATTTT.

The chain combines TRBV28 with TRBJ2-2; TRBD1 is a possible D gene (6 bases). With 6 bases removed from V and 6 bases from J, the gap between germline ends came to 17 bases. The CDR3 length is 15 residues. The V gene's germline CDR1 is MDHEN and CDR2 SYDVKM. CDR3 protein: CASRSLGGRAGELFF. The DNA for the CDR3 is TGTGCCAGCAGATCCTTAGGGGGACGGGCCGGGGAGCTGTTTTTT.

This clone was detected a few times. The gene calls are TRBV19 and TRBJ2-7; 12 bases line up with TRBD2. The germline V gene encodes CDR1 LNHDA and CDR2 SQIVND (reference sequence). V dropped 3 bases and J dropped 0; count of bases not matched to a gene: 6. This CDR3 is built from 17 residues. CDR3 residues: CASSISGLAGNSYEQYF. The CDR3 DNA is TGTGCCAGTAGTATTTCGGGACTAGCGGGCAACTCCTACGAGCAGTACTTC.

The CDR3 bases are TGTGCCATCAGTGAGCAGGCAGGGGCTAACTATGGCTACACCTTC. Translation: CAISEQAGANYGYTF. V gene TRBV10-3 combines with J gene TRBJ1-2; tentatively, D is TRBD1 (6 bases). Looked up from germline, CDR1 is ENHRY and CDR2 is SYGVKD. The CDR3 sequence is 15 residues long. The ends were cut back, 2 bases at V and 0 bases at J, with 10 bases in the middle.

This rearrangement joins TRBV5-1 to TRBJ2-2, with TRBD2 matching over 7 bases. The V and J ends lost 1 base and 2 bases, in that order; junction bases with no gene match: 5. The CDR3 sequence is 16 residues long. Germline assignment: CDR1 SGHRS and CDR2 YFSETQ. The CDR3 DNA is TGCGCCAGCAGCTTGCCTAGCGGTACAAACACCGGGGAGCTGTTTTTT. Protein product: CASSLPSGTNTGELFF.

The chain carries TRBV28 and TRBJ2-7; no clear D. V was clipped by 3 bases and J by 11 bases, with 17 bases between them. The CDR3 is 13 residues long. From germline, CDR1 is MDHEN and CDR2 SYDVKM. DNA for the CDR3: TGTGCCAGCAGTTTCGGCGGATTACGAGTGGAGTACTTC. Its translation is CASSFGGLRVEYF.

This rearrangement joins TRBV18 to TRBJ1-1; D is undetermined. Germline lookup yields CDR1 KGHSH and CDR2 LQKENI. The length of the CDR3 is 15 residues. Trimming removed 0 bases at V and 1 base at J, with 9 bases between. The CDR3 DNA is TGTGCCAGCTCACCACCTCGACACCCGAACACTGAAGCTTTCTTT. Its protein product is CASSPPRHPNTEAFF.

The chain carries TRBV13 and TRBJ2-7, with 7 bases that match TRBD2. The CDR3 totals 16 residues. The germline V gene encodes CDR1 PRHDT and CDR2 FYEKMQ (reference sequence). Unmatched junction bases numbered 9, after V lost 2 bases and J lost 2 bases. The CDR3 spells CASSLPTGTTPYEQYF. CDR3 sequence (DNA): TGTGCCAGCAGCTTACCCACCGGGACTACACCCTACGAGCAGTACTTC.

The genes are TRBV28 and TRBJ2-7; TRBD1 aligns across 8 bases. CDR1 and CDR2 from the germline V gene are MDHEN and SYDVKM. J lost 0 bases, V lost 6 bases, and 7 bases had no gene match. The CDR3 sequence is 15 residues long. The CDR3 DNA reads TGTGCCAGCAGCGAGGGACAGGTGATCTCCTACGAGCAGTACTTC. Protein sequence: CASSEGQVISYEQYF.

CDR3 region: CASSLGTGGREQYF. The DNA of the CDR3 is TGCGCCAGCAGCTTGGGGACAGGGGGACGCGAGCAGTACTTC. The chain carries TRBV5-1 and TRBJ2-7; 10 nucleotides align to TRBD1. V trimming: 0 bases; J trimming: 6 bases; junction bases outside the gene matches: 3. Germline loops: CDR1 SGHRS, CDR2 YFSETQ. This CDR3 is 14 amino acids long.

This chain links TRBV7-9 with TRBJ1-4; maybe TRBD1 (6 bases). The CDR3 has 13 residues. Germline lookup yields CDR1 SEHNR and CDR2 FQNEAQ (reference sequence). Trimming took 8 bases from V and 3 from J, leaving 10 bases between them. CDR3 in DNA: TGTGCCAGCGCCGGACAGCCTAATGAAAAACTGTTTTTT. Its translation: CASAGQPNEKLFF.

This clone has a handful of counts. The chain employs TRBV20-1 and TRBJ1-3; 10 nucleotides agree with TRBD1. V dropped 3 bases and J dropped 5; count of bases not matched to a gene: 7. Germline lookup yields CDR1 DFQATT and CDR2 SNEGSKA (reference sequence). The CDR3 is 15 amino acids. In DNA, the CDR3 is TGCAGTGCTAGTGGGGACAGGGGAGGAAGAAACACCATATATTTT. Its translation: CSASGDRGGRNTIYF.

This clone was counted once. The rearrangement links TRBV7-6 to TRBJ1-2, with 7 bases fitting TRBD1. Per germline, CDR1 SGHVS and CDR2 FNYEAQ. The CDR3 extends over 14 amino acids. The ends lost 4 bases at V and 7 bases at J; junction bases unmatched: 9. The CDR3 spells CASSYGEGGAGYTF. As DNA, the CDR3 is TGTGCCAGCAGCTACGGGGAAGGGGGCGCTGGCTACACCTTC.

This rearrangement joins TRBV15 to TRBJ2-1; 13 bases map to TRBD2. The V segment lost 5 bases and the J segment 4 bases; nucleotides outside the gene matches: 2. The CDR3 loop spans 15 amino acids. CDR1 and CDR2 from the germline V gene are LNHNV and YYDKDF (reference sequence). The CDR3 reads CATSQGLAGYNEQFF. DNA for the CDR3: TGTGCCACCAGCCAGGGACTAGCGGGATACAATGAGCAGTTCTTC.

CDR3 loop: CASSMLGLAGIISYNEQFF. In DNA, the CDR3 is TGTGCCAGTAGTATGCTTGGACTAGCGGGAATAATCTCCTACAATGAGCAGTTCTTC. This chain links TRBV19 with TRBJ2-1, with 12 bases that match TRBD2. CDR3 size: 19 residues. The J segment lost 0 bases and the V segment lost 3 bases, leaving 9 bases of the junction unmatched. The V gene's germline CDR1 is LNHDA and CDR2 SQIVND (reference sequence).

In its sample, this clone was seen a few times. The genes are TRBV30 and TRBJ1-6; tentatively, D is TRBD1 (6 bases). Germline V gives CDR1 GTSNPN, CDR2 SVGIG (reference sequence). Trimming removed 0 bases at V and 10 bases at J, with 19 bases between. The CDR3 has 16 amino acids. CDR3 nucleotide sequence: TGTGCCTGGAGTGTAGCGGGGGGCGTAAATTGGTCACCCCTCCACTTT. It specifies CAWSVAGGVNWSPLHF.

The gene calls are TRBV2 and TRBJ2-7; the match to TRBD1 covers 8 bases. Germline lookup yields CDR1 SNHLY and CDR2 FYNNEI. The CDR3 is 12 amino acids. J lost 2 bases, V lost 6 bases, and 0 bases had no gene match. CDR3 in DNA: TGTGCCAGCAGGGACAGGGCCTACGAGCAGTACTTC. This sequence encodes CASRDRAYEQYF.